A single sample gave rise to the 2 T cell receptor beta chains below, sequenced in a study of beta chain features in type 1 diabetes. Study-wide results and caveats: In every one of the four CD4+ subsets, TCRB CDR3s were moderately but significantly shorter in Type 1 diabetes patients.

All of the isolated RNA was reverse transcribed, so expressed TCRB transcripts were sequenced. Sequenced by immunoSEQ multiplex PCR; TCRdb stores in-frame clones only, minus some. Here the sample spans about 280,000 clones, 15% being singletons. Antigens of these TCRs are unknown. Specimen: naive CD4+ T cells from blood. These receptors were collected from a man between 18 and 35 years old with type 1 diabetes.

The chain has TRBV2 and TRBJ2-1, with D possibly matching TRBD2 (5 bases). V lost 3 bases to trimming and J lost 10 bases, with 13 bases between them. The CDR3 runs to 13 residues. Germline CDR1 SNHLY, CDR2 FYNNEI. The CDR3 sequence is CASSDQRSAEQFF. In DNA form, the CDR3 reads TGTGCCAGCAGTGACCAGCGGTCCGCGGAGCAGTTCTTC.

The V gene is TRBV30, the J gene TRBJ1-2, with TRBD1 as a possible D gene (5 bases). V was pared by 2 bases and J by 0 bases, with 10 bases between. Germline-derived CDR1 and CDR2 are GTSNPN and SVGIG (reference sequence). The CDR3 has 14 amino acids. CDR3 region: CAWSWGGSNYGYTF. CDR3 nucleotides: TGTGCCTGGAGTTGGGGGGGGTCTAACTATGGCTACACCTTC.